Below, 9 T cell receptor beta chains from the same sample are listed, as sequenced in a study of cytomegalovirus exposure and HLA in healthy donors. Researchers ran the PCR with 60 Vbeta and 13 Jbeta primers. Profiled with immunoSEQ multiplex PCR; TCRdb holds only in-frame clones, not every one. The sample's table shows 50,000 to 70,000 clones. The sample comprised PBMCs. The receptors were gathered from a man aged 50-59 years in good health and CMV-seropositive.

A word on this clone: Other DNA variants within this sample encode the same CDR3. The CDR3 region has the DNA TGTGCCAGCAGTGAAGCGCTAGCGCGCTCGTACTTC. It yields the protein CASSEALARSYF. The genes are TRBV2 and TRBJ2-4; D perhaps matches TRBD2 (6 bases). The ends were cut back, 0 bases at V and 15 bases at J, with 12 bases in the middle. Germline V CDR1 and CDR2: SNHLY, FYNNEI. The CDR3 consists of 12 residues. Combining the CDR3 with reference TRBV2 and TRBJ2-4 gives the whole variable domain EPEVTQTPSHQVTQMGQEVILRCVPISNHLYFYWYRQILGQKVEFLVSFYNNEISEKSEIFDDQFSVERPDGSNFTLKIRSTKLEDSAMYFCASSEALARSYFGAGTRLSVL.

The V gene is TRBV5-4, the J gene TRBJ2-1; D not resolved. The CDR3 contains 14 residues. The V end was cut by 0 bases, the J end by 0 bases, with 4 bases between. Germline V gives CDR1 SGHNT, CDR2 YYREEE (reference sequence). In DNA, the CDR3 is TGTGCCAGCAGCTTGGCTAGCTCCTACAATGAGCAGTTCTTC. Its protein product is CASSLASSYNEQFF.

This rearrangement joins TRBV19 to TRBJ1-5; 7 bases fit TRBD1. Germline V gene data show CDR1 as LNHDA and CDR2 as SQIVND (reference sequence). The CDR3 length is 15 residues. V trimming: 3 bases; J trimming: 6 bases; junction bases outside the gene matches: 8. CDR3 amino acids: CASSMEDRKSQPQHF. The CDR3 coding sequence is TGTGCCAGTAGTATGGAGGACAGGAAGAGTCAGCCCCAGCATTTT.

The chain is built from TRBV4-3 and TRBJ2-7, with D perhaps matching TRBD1 (5 bases). Germline values: CDR1 LGHNA, CDR2 YSLEER. Deletions cut 0 bases from V and 2 bases from J, with 11 bases between. The CDR3 is 15 residues long. CDR3 protein: CASSQEHRPTYEQYF. DNA of the CDR3: TGCGCCAGCAGCCAAGAACACAGGCCCACCTACGAGCAGTACTTC.

The chain combines TRBV7-9 with TRBJ1-1; perhaps TRBD1 as D (5 bases). Germline CDR1 is SEHNR and CDR2 is FQNEAQ (reference sequence). The germline V and J ends were trimmed by 5 bases and 5 bases, with 18 bases remaining between them. The CDR3 runs to 15 residues. The CDR3 protein is CASSRERQGRTEAFF. The DNA for the CDR3 is TGTGCCAGCAGCCGGGAGAGGCAGGGAAGGACTGAAGCTTTCTTT.

The V call is TRBV29-1, the J call TRBJ1-1; maybe TRBD1 (6 bases). CDR3 length: 12 amino acids. Trimming took 7 bases from V and 8 from J, leaving 17 bases between them. Germline V CDR1 and CDR2: SQVTM, ANQGSEA. The CDR3 sequence: CSGNSGTSEAFF. For the CDR3, the DNA is TGCAGCGGAAACTCCGGGACATCAGAAGCTTTCTTT. Drawing the rest from reference TRBV29-1 and TRBJ1-1, the complete variable domain is SAVISQKPSRDICQRGTSLTIQCQVDSQVTMMFWYRQQPGQSLTLIATANQGSEATYESGFVIDKFPISRPNLTFSTLTVSNMSPEDSSIYLCSGNSGTSEAFFGQGTRLTVV.

With regard to this clone: The same CDR3 can be traced to other DNA sequences in this sample. The V gene is TRBV6-5, the J gene TRBJ1-2; the D gene is possibly TRBD1 (6 bases). V lost 5 bases, J lost 8 bases, and 18 bases lay in between. This CDR3 contains 14 residues. CDR1 MNHEY and CDR2 SVGAGI come from the germline V gene. The DNA of the CDR3 is TGTGCCAGCAGTCGACCCGGGACACGGAGAGGCTACACCTTC. As protein: CASSRPGTRRGYTF.

The rearrangement uses TRBV4-2 and TRBJ2-5; 8 bases match TRBD2. The trim removed 0 bases at V and 4 bases at J, leaving 4 bases unmatched. CDR1 LGHNA and CDR2 YNFKEQ come from the germline V gene. The CDR3 spans 15 residues. CDR3 in amino acids: CASSQETGGPETQYF. The CDR3 nucleotides are TGTGCCAGCAGCCAAGAAACGGGGGGGCCAGAGACCCAGTACTTC.

J is TRBJ2-3 and V is TRBV7-2, with 11 positions matching TRBD2. This CDR3 has 16 residues. The V gene's germline CDR1 is SGHTA and CDR2 FQGNSA. V shed 1 base and J 2 bases; nucleotides not matched to a gene: 2. The CDR3 sequence is CASSLVSGGVTDTQYF. The CDR3 coding sequence is TGTGCCAGCAGCTTAGTTAGCGGGGGGGTCACAGATACGCAGTATTTT.